This T cell receptor beta chain was observed in a study of T cell repertoires in cytomegalovirus infection. In the study overall: Public TCR beta signatures were indicative of both CMV infection and a matching HLA type. Overall study findings and caveats: Within the response measured ex vivo, HLA-C-restricted CMV-specific TCR beta clonotypes were dominant. Summed public TCR beta family frequency identified CMV carriers bearing the relevant HLA.

Between the trimmed V and J ends, which lost 3 bases and 0 bases, there was a span of 8 bases. The CDR3 has 15 amino acids. Per germline, CDR1 MNHEY and CDR2 SMNVEV (reference sequence). TCRdb processed the reads anew with MiXCR; each CDR3 protein has one entry. In the table there are more than 400,000 distinct CDR3 sequences, more than 20% of which are singletons. This clonotype has only a few counts. Antigen unknown. Sequencing input: PBMCs. This chain links TRBV27 with TRBJ2-2; D unresolved. The TCR sequence derives from a human donor in good health (CMV status not recorded). Some clones in this sample may be carry-over from other donors' samples. The CDR3 reads CASSFQRSNTGELFF. Here the CDR3 DNA reads TGTGCCAGCAGTTTTCAGCGATCGAACACCGGGGAGCTGTTTTTT.